This T cell receptor (beta chain) was observed in a study of T cells in Graves' hyperthyroidism and ophthalmopathy. The study excluded patients with uncontrolled infection, other autoimmune disease, pregnancy or lactation. For the diagnoses, clinical symptoms, serum thyroxine and TRAb, thyroid ultrasound and orbital computed tomography were used. It was RNA transcripts that yielded the amplified TCR beta CDR3 regions. The HTBI primer set drove a first-round RT-PCR of the TCR CDR3. TCRdb called the multiplex PCR reads again in MiXCR, with one record for every CDR3 protein. The table has about 270,000 distinct CDR3 sequences, approximately 25% seen once; the top ten hold 35% to 40%. This clonotype was found many times. The sample consisted of blood. The TCR comes from a woman aged 40-49 years with Graves' ophthalmopathy.

The CDR3 is CATSDKTLRTGWNGYTF. The CDR3 nucleotides are TGTGCCACCAGTGATAAAACCTTGCGGACAGGGTGGAACGGCTACACCTTC. The chain carries TRBV24-1 and TRBJ1-2; TRBD1 matches at 8 bases. V shed 3 bases, J shed 8 bases, and the junction held 16 bases outside the gene matches. Looked up from germline, CDR1 is KGHDR and CDR2 is SFDVKD. The CDR3 has 17 residues.